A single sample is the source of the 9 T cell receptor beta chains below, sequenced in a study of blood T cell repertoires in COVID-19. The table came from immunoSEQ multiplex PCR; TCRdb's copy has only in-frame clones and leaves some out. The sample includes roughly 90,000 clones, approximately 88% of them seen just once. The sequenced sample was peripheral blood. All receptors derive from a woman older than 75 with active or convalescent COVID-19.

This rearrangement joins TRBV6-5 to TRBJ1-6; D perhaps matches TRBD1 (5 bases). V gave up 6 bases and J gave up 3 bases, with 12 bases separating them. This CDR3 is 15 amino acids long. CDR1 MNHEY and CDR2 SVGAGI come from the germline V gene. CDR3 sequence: CASRLTGVYNSPLHF. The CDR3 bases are TGTGCCAGCAGGCTAACAGGCGTCTATAATTCACCCCTCCACTTT.

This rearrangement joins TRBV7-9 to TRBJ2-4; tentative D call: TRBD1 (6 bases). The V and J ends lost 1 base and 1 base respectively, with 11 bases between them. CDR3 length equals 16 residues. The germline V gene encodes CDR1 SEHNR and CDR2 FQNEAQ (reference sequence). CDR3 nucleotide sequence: TGTGCCAGCAGCTTAGGAACAGGGCTCGCCAAAAACATTCAGTACTTC. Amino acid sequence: CASSLGTGLAKNIQYF.

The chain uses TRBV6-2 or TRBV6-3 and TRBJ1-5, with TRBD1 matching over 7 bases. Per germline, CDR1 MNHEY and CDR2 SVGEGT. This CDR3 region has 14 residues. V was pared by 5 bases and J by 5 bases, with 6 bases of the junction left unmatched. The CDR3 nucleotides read TGTGCCAGCAGTCCCCAGACAGGGCATCAGCCCCAGCATTTT. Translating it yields CASSPQTGHQPQHF.

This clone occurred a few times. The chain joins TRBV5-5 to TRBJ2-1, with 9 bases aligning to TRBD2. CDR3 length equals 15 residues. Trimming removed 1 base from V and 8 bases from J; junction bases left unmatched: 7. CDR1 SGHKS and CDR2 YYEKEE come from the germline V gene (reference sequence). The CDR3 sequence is CASSLSGGLNDEQFF. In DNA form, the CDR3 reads TGTGCCAGCAGCTTGAGCGGGGGGTTGAACGATGAGCAGTTCTTC.

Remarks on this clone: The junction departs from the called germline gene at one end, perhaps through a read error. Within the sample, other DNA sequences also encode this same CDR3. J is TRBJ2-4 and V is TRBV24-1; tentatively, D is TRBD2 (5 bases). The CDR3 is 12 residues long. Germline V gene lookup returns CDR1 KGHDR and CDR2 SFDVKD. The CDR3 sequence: CATSSEGNIQYF. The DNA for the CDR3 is TGTGCCACCAGTAGTGAGGGAAACATTCAATACTTC.

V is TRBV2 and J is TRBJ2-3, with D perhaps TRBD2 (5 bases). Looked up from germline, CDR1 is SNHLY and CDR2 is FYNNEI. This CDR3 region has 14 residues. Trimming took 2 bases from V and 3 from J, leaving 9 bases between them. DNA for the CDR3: TGTGCCAGCAGTGAAAAACGGGGAACAGATACGCAGTATTTT. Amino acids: CASSEKRGTDTQYF.

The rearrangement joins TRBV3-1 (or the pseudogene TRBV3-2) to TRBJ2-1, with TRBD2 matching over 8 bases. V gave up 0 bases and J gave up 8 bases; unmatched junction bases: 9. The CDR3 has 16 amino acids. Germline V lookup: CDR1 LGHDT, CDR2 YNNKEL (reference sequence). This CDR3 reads CASSQDLDGGGDEQFF. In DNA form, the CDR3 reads TGTGCCAGCAGCCAAGATCTGGACGGGGGGGGAGATGAGCAGTTCTTC.

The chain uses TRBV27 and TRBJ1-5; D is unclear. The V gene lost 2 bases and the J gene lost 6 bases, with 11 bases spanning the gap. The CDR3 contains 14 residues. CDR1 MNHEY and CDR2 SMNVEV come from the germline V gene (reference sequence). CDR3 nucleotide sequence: TGTGCCAGCAGTTTAGGGCTCGGTGGTCAGCCCCAGCATTTT. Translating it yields CASSLGLGGQPQHF.

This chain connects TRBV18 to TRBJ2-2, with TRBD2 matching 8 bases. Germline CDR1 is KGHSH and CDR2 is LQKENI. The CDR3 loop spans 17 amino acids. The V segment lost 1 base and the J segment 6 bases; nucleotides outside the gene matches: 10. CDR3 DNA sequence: TGTGCCAGCTCACCACGACAAACCGGGACTAGTGCCGGGGAGCTGTTTTTT. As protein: CASSPRQTGTSAGELFF.